This is a list of T cell receptor beta chains from one sample in a study of cytomegalovirus exposure and HLA in healthy donors. Only in-frame clones appear in the TCRdb table, and some are missing; sequencing was by immunoSEQ multiplex PCR. This sample has over 200,000 clones, with about 91% found just once. Sequencing was carried out using PBMCs. The receptors were sampled from a woman aged 18-29 years in good health and CMV-seronegative. Both conserved end residues are part of each CDR3. The D gene is left open where the match is weak. Size is stated for part of the rows, as once, few or many counts, or as a class when the clone is expanded.

J gene | clone size | V gene | D gene | CDR3 DNA | CDR3 protein
TRBJ2-7 | . | TRBV27 | TRBD2 | TGTGCCAGCAGGCTAAGCGGGAGAGGCTACGAGCAGTACTTC | CASRLSGRGYEQYF
TRBJ1-5 | . | TRBV2 | . | TGTGCCAGCAGCCTAGGTGGGGGGAACCAGCCCCAGCATTTT | CASSLGGGNQPQHF
TRBJ2-3 | . | TRBV19 | TRBD1 | TGTGCCAGTCGCAGGGGGACGCCATTTGTTATCACAGATACGCAGTATTTT | CASRRGTPFVITDTQYF
TRBJ1-2 | . | TRBV27 | . | TGTGCCAGCAGTCCTCGTCCCAAGAGCTATGGCTACACCTTC | CASSPRPKSYGYTF
TRBJ2-1 | . | TRBV25-1 | . | TGTGCCAGCAGTCCTCCTTTAGGGGGTGTGATGTGTGATGAGCAGTTCTTC | CASSPPLGGVMCDEQFF
TRBJ2-1 | . | TRBV30 | . | TGTGCCTGGAGTGCGTACAATGAGCAGTTCTTC | CAWSAYNEQFF
TRBJ1-5 | . | TRBV19 | . | TGTGCCAGTAGTATTACCGGGAGCAATCAGCCCCAGCATTTT | CASSITGSNQPQHF
TRBJ1-4 | . | TRBV27 | TRBD1 | TGTGCCAGCAGTTTCCGGTCCCGGACAGGGGGCTTCACTAATGAAAAACTGTTTTTT | CASSFRSRTGGFTNEKLFF
TRBJ2-7 | . | TRBV6-7 | TRBD1 | TGTGCCAGCAGAGTTAAAAGCCGGGACAGGGGGCGCCGATACTACGAGCAGTACTTC | CASRVKSRDRGRRYYEQYF
TRBJ1-1 | many | TRBV7-6 | . | TGTGCCAGCAGCTTACGGTTGAACACTGAAGCTTTCTTT | CASSLRLNTEAFF
TRBJ2-4 | . | TRBV19 | TRBD1 | TGTGCCAGTAGTGTGACAGGGGTAAACATTCAGTACTTC | CASSVTGVNIQYF
TRBJ1-3 | . | TRBV7-2 | TRBD1 | TGTGCCAGCAGCTTACAGGGGGCTGGAAACACCATATATTTT | CASSLQGAGNTIYF
TRBJ2-3 | . | TRBV19 | TRBD1 | TGTGCCAGTAGTATGTCCAGGGGGCAGGATACGCAGTATTTT | CASSMSRGQDTQYF
TRBJ2-7 | . | TRBV9 | . | TGTGCCAGCAGCGTAGCGGAGGGCTACGAGCAGTACTTC | CASSVAEGYEQYF
TRBJ1-5 | . | TRBV5-4 | . | TGTGCCAGCAGCTTAGGAGGGGCCAATCAGCCCCAGCATTTT | CASSLGGANQPQHF
TRBJ2-7 | once | TRBV4-1 | . | TGCGCCAGCAGCCCCCAGGCTAGCGCTGCCTACGAGCAGTACTTC | CASSPQASAAYEQYF
TRBJ2-7 | . | TRBV28 | . | TGTGCCAGCAGTCCCTGGGCCCCTGCCGAGCAGTACTTC | CASSPWAPAEQYF
TRBJ1-1 | . | TRBV5-4 | . | TGTGCCAGCAGCTTGGCCGGGGGGAAGACTGAAGCTTTCTTT | CASSLAGGKTEAFF
TRBJ2-1 | . | TRBV19 | . | TGTGCCAGTAGTTGGGGGGTTCGGACGTACAATGAGCAGTTCTTC | CASSWGVRTYNEQFF
TRBJ2-5 | . | TRBV9 | . | TGTGCCAGCAGCTTTTCCTCGGACACTCGGGAGACCCAGTACTTC | CASSFSSDTRETQYF
TRBJ2-7 | . | TRBV11-2 | TRBD1 | TGTGCCAGCAGCTTGGGGACAGGGGCCTACGAGCAGTACTTC | CASSLGTGAYEQYF
TRBJ2-3 | . | TRBV7-2 | TRBD2 | TGTGCCAGCAGCTTGTATGGAGGGGGACTAGCGGTCACCGATACGCAGTATTTT | CASSLYGGGLAVTDTQYF
TRBJ1-1 | once | TRBV25-1 | TRBD1 | TGTGCCAGCAGGAGACAGGGGGGGGGTCGGGGTGAAGCTTTCTTT | CASRRQGGGRGEAFF
TRBJ2-3 | . | TRBV9 | TRBD2 | TGTGCCAGCAGCGTAGACCAGAACTTCGGCGGGAGCAGCACAGATACGCAGTATTTT | CASSVDQNFGGSSTDTQYF
TRBJ2-7 | . | TRBV7-6 | TRBD2 | TGTGCCAGCAGCTTAGATCGGAGTAGCGGGAGCTACGAGCAGTACTTC | CASSLDRSSGSYEQYF
TRBJ2-1 | . | TRBV11-3 | TRBD2 | TGTGCCAGCAGCGAGCGGGGCTCCTACAATGAGCAGTTCTTC | CASSERGSYNEQFF
TRBJ2-7 | . | TRBV7-2 | . | TGTGCCAGCAGCTTCATAGGGGGAGGGTCCTACGAGCAGTACTTC | CASSFIGGGSYEQYF
TRBJ1-2 | . | TRBV20-1 | . | TGCAGTGCTGGGGGGGTGAGGGGCTACACCTTC | CSAGGVRGYTF
TRBJ2-3 | once | TRBV11-2 | TRBD2 | TGTGCCAGCAGCCTCCGACTAGCGGGGATCACAGATACGCAGTATTTT | CASSLRLAGITDTQYF
TRBJ2-1 | . | TRBV6-5 | TRBD1 | TGTGCCAGCAACGACGGGCAGGGGGTATCGCGCCAGCAGTTCTTC | CASNDGQGVSRQQFF
TRBJ2-7 | once | TRBV6-5 | . | TGTGCCAGCAGTTACTCTGGCGGGATTGATGAGCAGTACTTC | CASSYSGGIDEQYF
TRBJ1-5 | . | TRBV27 | TRBD1 | TGTGCCAGCAGGACAGGGGGCGCGGGCAATCAGCCCCAGCATTTT | CASRTGGAGNQPQHF
TRBJ1-5 | . | TRBV6-6 | TRBD1 | TGTGCCAGCAGCCCCGATGGACAGGGGGGATGGCCCCAGCATTTT | CASSPDGQGGWPQHF
TRBJ1-1 | few | TRBV6-4 | TRBD1 | TGTGCCAGCAGTGAAGCAGGGGGGAACACTGAAGCTTTCTTT | CASSEAGGNTEAFF
TRBJ2-1 | . | TRBV28 | . | TGTGCCAGCAGTTTAACCCGACTAGTGGGGGACAATGAGCAGTTCTTC | CASSLTRLVGDNEQFF
TRBJ2-1 | . | TRBV20-1 | . | TGCAGTGCTAGCAGGAATGAGCAGTTCTTC | CSASRNEQFF
TRBJ2-3 | . | TRBV2 | TRBD2 | TGTGCCAGCAGTGAAGCGAGCGGGAGGAACACAGATACGCAGTATTTT | CASSEASGRNTDTQYF
TRBJ2-1 | . | TRBV7-9 | . | TGTGCCAGCAGCTGGGAGGACTCCTACAATGAGCAGTTCTTC | CASSWEDSYNEQFF
TRBJ2-5 | . | TRBV6-1 | . | TGTGCCAGCAGTGGTTGGGCAGTCCTTACCCAGTACTTC | CASSGWAVLTQYF
TRBJ2-3 | . | TRBV7-3 | . | TGTGCCAGCAGCTATTCACGCGGCGACACAGATACGCAGTATTTT | CASSYSRGDTDTQYF
TRBJ2-7 | once | TRBV28 | . | TGTGCCAGCAGCGCCCGGGATTCCTACGAGCAGTACTTC | CASSARDSYEQYF
TRBJ2-7 | . | TRBV15 | . | TGTGCCACCAGCAGAGACTCAGGGGAAGTTATAACCTACGAGCAGTACTTC | CATSRDSGEVITYEQYF
TRBJ2-7 | . | TRBV6-4 | . | TGTGCCAGCAGTGATCAGCCTAGCGACCGCCGGGGGCAGTACTTC | CASSDQPSDRRGQYF
TRBJ2-7 | . | TRBV7-8 | . | TGTGCCAGCAGCTTCCGACAGAGCGAGCAGTACTTC | CASSFRQSEQYF
TRBJ2-7 | . | TRBV27 | TRBD2 | TGTGCCAGCAGTTACTCGAGCGGGAGCTCCTACGAGCAGTACTTC | CASSYSSGSSYEQYF
TRBJ1-1 | few | TRBV14 | . | TGTGCCAGCAGCCAAGTTTTGGGTCGGACAGCAGAAGCTTTCTTT | CASSQVLGRTAEAFF
TRBJ2-5 | . | TRBV5-4 | TRBD2 | TGTGCCAGCAGCTTGACGGGACTAGCGCCAGAAGAGACCCAGTACTTC | CASSLTGLAPEETQYF
TRBJ2-1 | . | TRBV11-1 | TRBD1 | TGTGCCAGCAGCCCGGGGACAGGGGTCTCCTACAATGAGCAGTTCTTC | CASSPGTGVSYNEQFF
TRBJ2-5 | few | TRBV4-1 | TRBD2 | TGCGCCAGCAGCCAAGATGTCGGGGGAGGGAGAGAGACCCAGTACTTC | CASSQDVGGGRETQYF
TRBJ2-7 | . | TRBV4-3 | . | TGCGCCAGCAGCCCGGACAGTTCCTACGAGCAGTACTTC | CASSPDSSYEQYF
TRBJ2-7 | . | TRBV27 | . | TGTGCCAGCAGTCCAAACCGGGACAAATCCTACGAGCAGTACTTC | CASSPNRDKSYEQYF
TRBJ1-5 | many | TRBV7-8 | TRBD1 | TGTGCCAGCAGCCCGGAGACAGGGGGCAGTCAGCCCCAGCATTTT | CASSPETGGSQPQHF
TRBJ2-4 | . | TRBV6-5 | TRBD2 | TGTGCCTGCAGCCCAGACCGGGGGGGATACATTCAGTACTTC | CACSPDRGGYIQYF
TRBJ2-3 | . | TRBV7-2 | TRBD2 | TGTGCCAGCAGCTTAACCCCTCTAGCGGGAGCGGAAGATACGCAGTATTTT | CASSLTPLAGAEDTQYF
TRBJ2-7 | . | TRBV7-9 | . | TGTGCCAGCAGCCCTACGCTGCAGGGGTTCGTCGACGAGCAGTACTTC | CASSPTLQGFVDEQYF
TRBJ2-3 | . | TRBV6-6 | . | TGTGCCAGCTTCTTGTCAGATACGCAGTATTTT | CASFLSDTQYF
TRBJ2-7 | . | TRBV9 | . | TGTGCCAGCAGCCCAGGAGGGAAGGCGGGGTCCGAGCAGTACTTC | CASSPGGKAGSEQYF